The 14 T cell receptor beta chains given below trace back to one sample, sequenced in a study of T cell responses to AZD1222 COVID-19 vaccine. Repertoires were generated with immunoSEQ multiplex PCR, while TCRdb's copy carries only in-frame clones and drops some. The sample records some 150,000 clones, approximately 83% being singletons. Sequencing used peripheral blood, obtained on day 0 of AZD1222 vaccination. These receptors were obtained from an adult in good health.

This chain uses TRBV9 with TRBJ2-3; D is unresolved. CDR1 and CDR2 from the germline V gene are SGDLS and YYNGEE. The CDR3 contains 14 residues. The V and J ends lost 5 bases and 4 bases respectively, with 14 bases between them. The CDR3 DNA is TGTGCCAGCAGTCAAAACACTGGGGCAGATACGCAGTATTTT. It yields the protein CASSQNTGADTQYF.

The rearrangement joins TRBV7-2 to TRBJ1-2; 9 bases agree with TRBD1. The length of the CDR3 is 15 residues. V gave up 1 base and J gave up 8 bases; unmatched junction bases: 8. The germline CDR1 and CDR2 sequences are SGHTA and FQGNSA. This CDR3 is CASSLVQGAAWGYTF. In DNA, the CDR3 is TGTGCCAGCAGCTTAGTACAGGGGGCCGCCTGGGGCTACACCTTC. The entire variable domain, with the rest obtained from reference TRBV7-2 and TRBJ1-2, is as follows: GAGVSQSPSNKVTEKGKDVELRCDPISGHTALYWYRQSLGQGLEFLIYFQGNSAPDKSGLPSDRFSAERTGGSVSTLTIQRTQQEDSAVYLCASSLVQGAAWGYTFGSGTRLTVV.

This chain links TRBV5-1 with TRBJ2-7; the match to TRBD2 covers 7 bases. Germline loops: CDR1 SGHRS, CDR2 YFSETQ. The CDR3 consists of 17 residues. V gave up 0 bases and J gave up 2 bases; unmatched junction bases: 11. The CDR3 sequence: CASSLDPAGQLPYEQYF. CDR3 sequence (DNA): TGCGCCAGCAGCTTGGATCCAGCGGGGCAACTTCCCTACGAGCAGTACTTC.

The rearrangement uses TRBV4-2 and TRBJ1-1; D unresolved. This CDR3 has 14 residues. V was trimmed by 0 bases and J by 2 bases, leaving 7 bases between them. From germline, CDR1 is LGHNA and CDR2 YNFKEQ. In DNA, the CDR3 is TGTGCCAGCAGCCAAGACTGGGATAACACTGAAGCTTTCTTT. This sequence encodes CASSQDWDNTEAFF.

The chain joins TRBV7-8 to TRBJ2-3; TRBD2 aligns across 7 bases. This CDR3 is built from 16 residues. J gave up 4 bases and V 5 bases, and 12 bases lay outside the gene matches. The germline V gene has CDR1 SGHVS and CDR2 FQNEAQ. For the CDR3, the DNA is TGTGCCAGCAGCCCCCCTTTGAGCCGGGGGGCAGATACGCAGTATTTT. Protein: CASSPPLSRGADTQYF. The full variable domain, completed using reference TRBV7-8 and TRBJ2-3, is GAGVSQSPRYKVAKRGQDVALRCDPISGHVSLFWYQQALGQGPEFLTYFQNEAQLDKSGLPSDRFFAERPEGSVSTLKIQRTQQEDSAVYLCASSPPLSRGADTQYFGPGTRLTVL.

The chain couples TRBV10-3 to TRBJ1-2; TRBD1 might be the D (5 bases). The V end was cut by 8 bases, the J end by 5 bases, with 18 bases between. CDR3 size: 14 residues. Germline V CDR1 and CDR2: ENHRY, SYGVKD. This chain's CDR3 is CAISGGTARYGYTF. CDR3 DNA: TGTGCCATCTCTGGGGGGACGGCAAGGTATGGCTACACCTTC.

The chain is built from TRBV19 and TRBJ1-6, with D perhaps matching TRBD1 (6 bases). This CDR3 is 15 amino acids long. The germline V gene has CDR1 LNHDA and CDR2 SQIVND (reference sequence). V lost 5 bases to trimming and J lost 10 bases, with 18 bases between them. The CDR3 here is CASSPLPTGISPLHF. The CDR3 bases are TGTGCCAGTAGTCCCCTCCCAACAGGGATCTCACCCCTCCACTTT.

This clone was detected once. The CDR3 DNA reads TGTGCCAGCAGTCTGGGACTTAACTATGGCTACACCTTC. Translation: CASSLGLNYGYTF. The rearrangement uses TRBV12-3 or TRBV12-4 and TRBJ1-2; D may be TRBD1 (5 bases). Trimming took off 5 bases at V and 1 base at J, with 8 bases between the two ends. This CDR3 is 13 amino acids long.

This chain joins TRBV9 and TRBJ1-2; no firm D call. The V end lost 0 bases, the J end lost 5 bases, and 17 bases lay between the germline ends. The length of the CDR3 is 16 residues. Germline values: CDR1 SGDLS, CDR2 YYNGEE. CDR3 amino acids: CASSVGPGSSGYGYTF. CDR3 DNA: TGTGCCAGCAGCGTAGGTCCGGGGTCTTCGGGTTATGGCTACACCTTC. The whole variable domain, filled in from reference TRBV9 and TRBJ1-2, reads DSGVTQTPKHLITATGQRVTLRCSPRSGDLSVYWYQQSLDQGLQFLIQYYNGEERAKGNILERFSAQQFPDLHSELNLSSLELGDSALYFCASSVGPGSSGYGYTFGSGTRLTVV.

The chain employs TRBV2 and TRBJ2-2; D remains unclear. The germline CDR1 and CDR2 sequences are SNHLY and FYNNEI. V gave up 5 bases and J gave up 3 bases, with 1 base separating them. The CDR3 is 11 residues long. In DNA form, the CDR3 reads TGTGCCAGCAGTTACACCGGGGAGCTGTTTTTT. Its translation: CASSYTGELFF.

This rearrangement joins TRBV25-1 to TRBJ2-1, with 10 bases fitting TRBD2. The CDR3 runs 16 residues. Germline values: CDR1 MGHDK, CDR2 SYGVNS. J was trimmed by 0 bases and V by 1 base; bases with no gene match: 0. In DNA form, the CDR3 reads TGTGCCAGCAGTGAATTAGCGGGAGGCTCCTACAATGAGCAGTTCTTC. Protein product: CASSELAGGSYNEQFF.

The chain recombines TRBV30 with TRBJ1-4; D unclear. The CDR3 runs 10 residues. V dropped 6 bases and J dropped 8 bases, with 7 bases sitting between them. Germline V CDR1 and CDR2: GTSNPN, SVGIG (reference sequence). In DNA, the CDR3 is TGTGCCTGTGGACGGGAAAAACTGTTTTTT. The encoded protein is CACGREKLFF.

This clone was seen once. The CDR3 bases are TGTGCCAGCAGCCCTCCGGACAGGGACACCGGGGAGCTGTTTTTT. Its protein is CASSPPDRDTGELFF. V is TRBV3-1 (or the pseudogene TRBV3-2) and J is TRBJ2-2, with 8 nucleotides matching TRBD1. Germline V gives CDR1 LGHDT, CDR2 YNNKEL (reference sequence). V was clipped by 4 bases and J by 3 bases; unmatched bases: 4. This CDR3 is 15 amino acids long.

In this sample, this clone turned up a few times. The chain links TRBV7-6 to TRBJ1-2; no definite D call. V was pared by 2 bases and J by 4 bases, with 11 bases between. Germline V gives CDR1 SGHVS, CDR2 FNYEAQ. This CDR3 is 14 amino acids long. The CDR3 loop is CASSLSEAIYGYTF. The DNA for the CDR3 is TGTGCCAGCAGCTTATCGGAGGCCATCTATGGCTACACCTTC.